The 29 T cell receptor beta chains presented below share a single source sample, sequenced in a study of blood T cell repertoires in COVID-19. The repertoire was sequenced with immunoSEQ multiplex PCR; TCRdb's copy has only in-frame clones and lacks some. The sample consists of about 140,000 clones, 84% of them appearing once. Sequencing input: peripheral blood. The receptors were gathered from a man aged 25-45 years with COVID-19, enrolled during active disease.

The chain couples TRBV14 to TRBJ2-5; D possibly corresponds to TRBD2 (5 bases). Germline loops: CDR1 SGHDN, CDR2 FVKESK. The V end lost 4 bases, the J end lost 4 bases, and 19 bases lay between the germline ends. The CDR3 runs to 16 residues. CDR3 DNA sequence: TGTGCCAGCAGCCCACGGCCCCGGGGTGGGGTAGAGACCCAGTACTTC. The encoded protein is CASSPRPRGGVETQYF. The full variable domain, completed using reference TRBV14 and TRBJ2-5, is EAGVTQFPSHSVIEKGQTVTLRCDPISGHDNLYWYRRVMGKEIKFLLHFVKESKQDESGMPNNRFLAERTGGTYSTLKVQPAELEDSGVYFCASSPRPRGGVETQYFGPGTRLLVL.

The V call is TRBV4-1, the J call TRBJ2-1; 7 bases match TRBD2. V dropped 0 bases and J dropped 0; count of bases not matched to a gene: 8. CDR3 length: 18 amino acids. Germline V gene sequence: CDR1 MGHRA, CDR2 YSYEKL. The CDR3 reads CASSQDGTGGLSYNEQFF. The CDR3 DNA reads TGCGCCAGCAGCCAAGATGGGACGGGAGGTCTCTCCTACAATGAGCAGTTCTTC.

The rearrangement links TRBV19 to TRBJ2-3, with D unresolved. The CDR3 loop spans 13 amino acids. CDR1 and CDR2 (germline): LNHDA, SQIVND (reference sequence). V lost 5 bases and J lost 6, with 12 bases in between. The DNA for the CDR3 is TGTGCCAGTAGTGACTCCTCCTCGGATACGCAGTATTTT. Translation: CASSDSSSDTQYF.

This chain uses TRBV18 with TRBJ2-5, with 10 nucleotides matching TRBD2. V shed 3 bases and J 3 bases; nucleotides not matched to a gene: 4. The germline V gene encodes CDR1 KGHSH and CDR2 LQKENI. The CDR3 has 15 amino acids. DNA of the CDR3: TGTGCCAGCTCACCCCACAGCGGGAGGGAAGAGACCCAGTACTTC. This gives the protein CASSPHSGREETQYF.

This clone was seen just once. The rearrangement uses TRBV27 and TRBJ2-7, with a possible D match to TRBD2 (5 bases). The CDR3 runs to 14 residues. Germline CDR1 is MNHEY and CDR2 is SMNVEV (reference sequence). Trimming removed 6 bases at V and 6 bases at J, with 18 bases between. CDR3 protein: CASRSGSSMGEQYF. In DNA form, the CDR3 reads TGTGCCAGCAGGAGCGGCAGCTCAATGGGCGAGCAGTACTTC.

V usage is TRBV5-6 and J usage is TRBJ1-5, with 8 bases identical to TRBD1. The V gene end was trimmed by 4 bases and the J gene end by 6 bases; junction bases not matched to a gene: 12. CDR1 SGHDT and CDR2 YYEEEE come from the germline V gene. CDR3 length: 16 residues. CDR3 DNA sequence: TGTGCCAGCAGCGTGGATGCAGGGGGCACCGGTCAGCCCCAGCATTTT. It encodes CASSVDAGGTGQPQHF.

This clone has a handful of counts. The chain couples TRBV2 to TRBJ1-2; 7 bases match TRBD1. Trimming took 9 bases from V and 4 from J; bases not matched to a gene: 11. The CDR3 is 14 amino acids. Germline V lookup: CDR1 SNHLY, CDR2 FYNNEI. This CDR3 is CASDGDSPLYGYTF. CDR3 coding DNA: TGTGCCAGTGACGGGGACAGCCCCCTCTATGGCTACACCTTC.

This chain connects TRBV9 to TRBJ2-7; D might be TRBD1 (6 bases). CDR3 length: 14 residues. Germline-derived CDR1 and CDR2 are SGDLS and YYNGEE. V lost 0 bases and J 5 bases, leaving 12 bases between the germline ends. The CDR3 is CASSVGGQGHEQYF. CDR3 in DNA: TGTGCCAGCAGCGTAGGCGGGCAGGGGCACGAGCAGTACTTC.

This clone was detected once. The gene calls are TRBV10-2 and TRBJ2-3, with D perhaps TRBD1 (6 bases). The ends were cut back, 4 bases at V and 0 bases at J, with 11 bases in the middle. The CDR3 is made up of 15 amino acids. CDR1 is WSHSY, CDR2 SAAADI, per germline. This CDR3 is CASSVQGTSTDTQYF. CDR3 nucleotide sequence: TGCGCCAGCAGTGTTCAGGGGACGAGCACAGATACGCAGTATTTT.

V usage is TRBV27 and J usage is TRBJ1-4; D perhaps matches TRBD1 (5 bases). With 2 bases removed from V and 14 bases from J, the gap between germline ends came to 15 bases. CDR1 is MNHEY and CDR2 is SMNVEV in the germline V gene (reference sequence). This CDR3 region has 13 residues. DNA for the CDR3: TGTGCCAGCAGTTTAGTAAACGGGGGGGGTCTGTTTTTT. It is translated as CASSLVNGGGLFF.

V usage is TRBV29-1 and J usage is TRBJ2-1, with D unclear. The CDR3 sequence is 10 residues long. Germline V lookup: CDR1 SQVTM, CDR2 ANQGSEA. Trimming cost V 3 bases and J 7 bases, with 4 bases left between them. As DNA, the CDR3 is TGCAGCGTTGATCAAAATGAGCAGTTCTTC. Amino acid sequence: CSVDQNEQFF.

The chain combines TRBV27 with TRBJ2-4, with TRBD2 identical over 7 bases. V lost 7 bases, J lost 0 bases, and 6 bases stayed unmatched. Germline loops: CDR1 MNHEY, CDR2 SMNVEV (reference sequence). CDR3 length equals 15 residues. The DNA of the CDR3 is TGTGCCAGCACCCCCGGGGGGATAGCCAAAAACATTCAGTACTTC. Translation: CASTPGGIAKNIQYF.

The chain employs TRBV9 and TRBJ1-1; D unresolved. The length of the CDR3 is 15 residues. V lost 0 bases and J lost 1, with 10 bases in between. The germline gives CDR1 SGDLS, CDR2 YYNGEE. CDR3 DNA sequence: TGTGCCAGCAGCGTAGCTGTACACAGGAACACTGAAGCTTTCTTT. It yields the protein CASSVAVHRNTEAFF.

In nucleotides, the CDR3 is TGTGCCAGCAGTTTAAACACAGGGACCTATGGCTACACCTTC. This gives the protein CASSLNTGTYGYTF. The rearrangement uses TRBV28 and TRBJ1-2; TRBD1 might be the D (6 bases). Trimming stripped 2 bases from V and 4 bases from J, with 11 bases between. The CDR3 consists of 14 residues. Germline V lookup: CDR1 MDHEN, CDR2 SYDVKM.

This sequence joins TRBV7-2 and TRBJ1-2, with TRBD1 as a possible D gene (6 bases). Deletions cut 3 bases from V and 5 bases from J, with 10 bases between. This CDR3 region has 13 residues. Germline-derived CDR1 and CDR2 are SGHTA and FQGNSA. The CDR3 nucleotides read TGTGCCAGCAGCTTTACAGGGTTTTATGGCTACACCTTC. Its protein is CASSFTGFYGYTF. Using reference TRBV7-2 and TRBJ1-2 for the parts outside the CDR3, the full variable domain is GAGVSQSPSNKVTEKGKDVELRCDPISGHTALYWYRQSLGQGLEFLIYFQGNSAPDKSGLPSDRFSAERTGGSVSTLTIQRTQQEDSAVYLCASSFTGFYGYTFGSGTRLTVV.

CDR3 sequence (DNA): TGCGCCAGCAGCCAACCGAGACTAGCGGGAGGAACAGATACGCAGTATTTT. This translates into CASSQPRLAGGTDTQYF. The chain couples TRBV4-1 to TRBJ2-3; TRBD2 matches 13 bases. The CDR3 totals 17 residues. Per the germline V gene, CDR1 is MGHRA and CDR2 is YSYEKL. With 2 bases clipped from V and 3 bases from J, the junction kept 5 bases outside the gene matches.

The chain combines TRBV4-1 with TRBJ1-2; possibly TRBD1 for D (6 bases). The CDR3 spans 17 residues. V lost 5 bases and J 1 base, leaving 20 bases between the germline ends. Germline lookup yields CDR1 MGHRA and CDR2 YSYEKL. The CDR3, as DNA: TGCGCCAGCAGCAGCCGGCCAGGGGCCCTTATTAACTATGGCTACACCTTC. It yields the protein CASSSRPGALINYGYTF.

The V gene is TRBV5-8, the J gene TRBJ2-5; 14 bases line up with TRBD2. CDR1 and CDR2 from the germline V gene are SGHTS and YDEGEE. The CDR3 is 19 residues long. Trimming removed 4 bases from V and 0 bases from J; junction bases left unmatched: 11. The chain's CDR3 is CASSARLAGGLEYQETQYF. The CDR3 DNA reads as TGTGCCAGCAGCGCCAGACTAGCGGGAGGGCTTGAGTACCAAGAGACCCAGTACTTC.

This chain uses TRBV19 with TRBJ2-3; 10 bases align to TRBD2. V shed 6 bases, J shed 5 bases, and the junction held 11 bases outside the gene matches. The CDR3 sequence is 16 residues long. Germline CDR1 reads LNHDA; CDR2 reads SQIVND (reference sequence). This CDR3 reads CASRDRAGGQKDTQYF. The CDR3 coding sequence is TGTGCCAGTAGGGATAGAGCGGGAGGGCAGAAAGATACGCAGTATTTT.

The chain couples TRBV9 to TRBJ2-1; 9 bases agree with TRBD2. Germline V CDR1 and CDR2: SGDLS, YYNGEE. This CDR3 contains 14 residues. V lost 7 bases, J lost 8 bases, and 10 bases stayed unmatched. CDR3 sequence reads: CASSPLAGLDEQFF. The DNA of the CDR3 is TGTGCCAGCTCCCCTCTAGCGGGACTCGATGAGCAGTTCTTC.

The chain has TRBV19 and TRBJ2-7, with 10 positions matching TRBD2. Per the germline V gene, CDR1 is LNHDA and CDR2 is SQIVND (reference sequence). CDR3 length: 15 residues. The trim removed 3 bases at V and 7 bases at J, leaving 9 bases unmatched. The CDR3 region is CASSITASGRREQYF. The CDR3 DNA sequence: TGTGCCAGTAGTATTACGGCTAGCGGGAGAAGGGAGCAGTACTTC. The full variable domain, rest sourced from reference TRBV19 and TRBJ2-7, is DGGITQSPKYLFRKEGQNVTLSCEQNLNHDAMYWYRQDPGQGLRLIYYSQIVNDFQKGDIAEGYSVSREKKESFPLTVTSAQKNPTAFYLCASSITASGRREQYFGPGTRLTVT.

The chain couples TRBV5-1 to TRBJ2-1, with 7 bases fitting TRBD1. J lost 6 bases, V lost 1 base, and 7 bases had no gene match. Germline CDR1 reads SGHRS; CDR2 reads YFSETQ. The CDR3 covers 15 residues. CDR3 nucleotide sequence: TGCGCCAGCAGCTTGCCTCCCACAGGGGTCAATGAGCAGTTCTTC. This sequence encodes CASSLPPTGVNEQFF.

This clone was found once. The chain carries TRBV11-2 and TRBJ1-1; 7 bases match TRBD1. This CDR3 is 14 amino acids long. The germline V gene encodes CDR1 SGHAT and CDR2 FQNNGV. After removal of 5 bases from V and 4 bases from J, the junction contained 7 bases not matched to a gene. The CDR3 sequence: CASSPLTGSTEAFF. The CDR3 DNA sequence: TGTGCCAGCAGCCCCCTGACAGGGAGCACTGAAGCTTTCTTT.

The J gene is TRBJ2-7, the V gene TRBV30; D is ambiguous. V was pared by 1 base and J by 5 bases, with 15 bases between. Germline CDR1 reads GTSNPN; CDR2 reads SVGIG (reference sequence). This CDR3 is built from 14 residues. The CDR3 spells CAWSGWQVNNEQYF. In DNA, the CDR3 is TGTGCCTGGAGTGGGTGGCAGGTTAATAACGAGCAGTACTTC.

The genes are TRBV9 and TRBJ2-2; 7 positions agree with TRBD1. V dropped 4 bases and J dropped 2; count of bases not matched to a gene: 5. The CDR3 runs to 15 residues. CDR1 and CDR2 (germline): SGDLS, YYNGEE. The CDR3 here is CASSPRTGNTGELFF. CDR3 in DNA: TGTGCCAGCAGCCCCAGGACAGGAAACACCGGGGAGCTGTTTTTT.

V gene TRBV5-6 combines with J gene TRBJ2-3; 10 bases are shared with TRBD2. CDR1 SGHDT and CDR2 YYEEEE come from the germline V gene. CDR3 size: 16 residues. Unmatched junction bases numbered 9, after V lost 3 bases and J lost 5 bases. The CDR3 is CASSSLAGGWGDTQYF. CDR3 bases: TGTGCCAGCAGCTCTTTAGCGGGAGGATGGGGAGATACGCAGTATTTT.

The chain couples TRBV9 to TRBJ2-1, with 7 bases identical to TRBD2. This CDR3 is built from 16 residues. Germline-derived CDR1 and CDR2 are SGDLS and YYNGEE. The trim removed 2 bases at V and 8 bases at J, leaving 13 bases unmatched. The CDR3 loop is CASSVSRTSVRDEQFF. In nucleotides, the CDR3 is TGTGCCAGCAGCGTTTCCAGGACTAGTGTCAGGGATGAGCAGTTCTTC.

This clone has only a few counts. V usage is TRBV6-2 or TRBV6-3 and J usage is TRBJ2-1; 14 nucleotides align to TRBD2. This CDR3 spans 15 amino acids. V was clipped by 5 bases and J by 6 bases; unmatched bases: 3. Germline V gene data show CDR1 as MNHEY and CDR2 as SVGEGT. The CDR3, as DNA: TGTGCCAGCAGTCCGACTAGCGGGAGGGCCAATGAGCAGTTCTTC. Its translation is CASSPTSGRANEQFF.

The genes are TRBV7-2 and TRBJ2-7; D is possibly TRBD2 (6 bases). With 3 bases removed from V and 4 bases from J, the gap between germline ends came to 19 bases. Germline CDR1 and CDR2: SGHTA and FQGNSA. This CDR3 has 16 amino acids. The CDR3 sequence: CASSFVTGLTGYEQYF. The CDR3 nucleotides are TGTGCCAGCAGCTTCGTTACGGGACTCACGGGTTACGAGCAGTACTTC.